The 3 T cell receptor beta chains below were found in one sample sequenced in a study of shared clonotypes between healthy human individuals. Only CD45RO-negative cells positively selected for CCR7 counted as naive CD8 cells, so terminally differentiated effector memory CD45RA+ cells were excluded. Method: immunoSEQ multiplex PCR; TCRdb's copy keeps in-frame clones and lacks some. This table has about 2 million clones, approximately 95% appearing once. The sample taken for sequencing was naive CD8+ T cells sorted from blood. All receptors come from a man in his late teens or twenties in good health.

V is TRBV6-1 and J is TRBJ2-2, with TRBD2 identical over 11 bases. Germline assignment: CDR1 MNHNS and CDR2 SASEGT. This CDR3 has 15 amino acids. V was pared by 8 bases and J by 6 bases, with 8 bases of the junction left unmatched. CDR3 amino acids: CASWGLAEGAGELFF. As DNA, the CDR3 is TGTGCCAGCTGGGGACTAGCGGAAGGGGCCGGGGAGCTGTTTTTT.

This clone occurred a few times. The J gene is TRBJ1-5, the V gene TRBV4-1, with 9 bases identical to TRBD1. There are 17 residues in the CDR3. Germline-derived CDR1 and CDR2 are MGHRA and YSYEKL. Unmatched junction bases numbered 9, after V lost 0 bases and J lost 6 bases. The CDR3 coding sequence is TGCGCCAGCAGCCAAGATGGTGGACAGGGGTACGGTCAGCCCCAGCATTTT. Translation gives CASSQDGGQGYGQPQHF.

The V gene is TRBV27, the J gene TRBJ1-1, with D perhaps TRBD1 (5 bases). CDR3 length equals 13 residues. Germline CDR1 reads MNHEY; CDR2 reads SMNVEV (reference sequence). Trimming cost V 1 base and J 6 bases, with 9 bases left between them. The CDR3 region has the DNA TGTGCCAGCAGTTTATTCAGGGCCGCTGAAGCTTTCTTT. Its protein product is CASSLFRAAEAFF.